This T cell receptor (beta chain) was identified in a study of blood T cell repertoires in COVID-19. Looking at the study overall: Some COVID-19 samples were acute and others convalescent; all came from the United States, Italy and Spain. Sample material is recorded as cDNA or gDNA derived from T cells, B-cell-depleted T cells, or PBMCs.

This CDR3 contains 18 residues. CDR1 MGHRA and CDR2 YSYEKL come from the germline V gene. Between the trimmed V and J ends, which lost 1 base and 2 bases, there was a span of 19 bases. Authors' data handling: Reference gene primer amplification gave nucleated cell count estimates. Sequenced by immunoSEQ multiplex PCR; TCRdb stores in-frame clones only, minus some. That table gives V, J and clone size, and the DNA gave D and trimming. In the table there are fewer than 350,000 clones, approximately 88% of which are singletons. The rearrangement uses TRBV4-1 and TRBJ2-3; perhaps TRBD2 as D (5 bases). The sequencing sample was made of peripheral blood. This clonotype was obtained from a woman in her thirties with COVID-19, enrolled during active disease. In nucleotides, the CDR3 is TGCGCCAGCAGCCAAGTGGTCTTGGTGGGGAGTGTCACAGATACGCAGTATTTT. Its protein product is CASSQVVLVGSVTDTQYF.